This TCR beta chain stems from a study of regulatory T cells in long-lasting Graves disease (dated by TCRdb to about 2021). Some background on the complete study: Antithyroid drugs had been taken for less than 3 months by newly diagnosed Graves' disease patients. Persistent Graves' disease patients were compared with newly diagnosed Graves' disease patients by peripheral blood TCR sequencing and RNA sequencing. The study took place in China and was registered as a clinical trial. TCR sequencing covered approximately 13 persistent and roughly 20 newly diagnosed Graves' disease patients, 33 samples in total.

According to the study, the label for this sample's time point signals: newly diagnosed GD, antithyroid drugs for less than 3 months. For both TCR sequencing and RNA sequencing, RNA was extracted from PBMCs using TRIzol. Graves' disease was diagnosed according to American Thyroid Association guidelines. The patients came from an endocrinology department in Xi'an, China. From each patient, nine milliliters of peripheral blood was collected into an EDTA anticoagulant tube. Ficoll Paque Plus density gradient separation was used to isolate PBMCs, and no further T cell sorting was performed. An Agilent 2100 Bioanalyzer and agarose gel were used to check RNA quality, and a NanoDrop 2000 was used to measure RNA concentration. In its sample, this clonotype was seen many times. Which antigen it targets is not known. No base quality information exists; no much larger clone differs at one position. Study-level results and caveats: Lower TCR Shannon entropy and fewer highly expanded clones were observed in persistent Graves' disease patients than in newly diagnosed patients, which suggested clonal expansion. Only peripheral blood was studied, because thyroid tissue, the primary lesion, was inaccessible. The authors noted that the small sample size was a limitation that may lower accuracy. Sequencing and analysis were limited to the TCR beta chain. TRBV28, TRBJ1-2 and TRBJ2-5 were preferentially used in persistent disease, while TRBV20-1 and TRBJ2-1 were favored in newly diagnosed disease. A larger number of public clonotypes was shared among persistent patients (about 2,700) than among newly diagnosed patients (approximately 930).

There are 14 amino acids in the CDR3, from cysteine to phenylalanine inclusive. Only the CDR3 DNA is retained, 42 bases long and in frame from the first base. Trimming leaves V shorter by 7 bases and J shorter by 4 bases, with the junction holding 6 bases beyond the gene matches. Library prep was done by multiplex PCR. The sequencer listed for this sample is Illumina HiSeq 4000. iRepertoire HTBI primers and Arm-PCR amplification of CDR3 regions were used to construct TCR beta libraries. Gel purification was performed on PCR products prior to sequencing. The authors' analysis ran thus. Gene usage analysis of CDR3 amino acid clonotypes relied on the roughly 64 TRBV and 14 TRBJ segments identified across samples. COPE and FqMerger were used to merge filtered high-quality paired reads into contigs. Contigs were aligned with BLAST to IMGT TRBV, TRBD and TRBJ reference genes, and CDR3 was defined per IMGT. Highly expanded clones were defined as clonotypes with a frequency above 0.1%. Repertoire diversity was measured by Shannon entropy, and V-J evenness by the Gini coefficient. Clonotypes shared by more than one individual were considered public. TCRdb reprocessed the public reads (quality trimming at Q25 with fastp, clone calling with MiXCR) and kept in-frame beta chains. Entries are consolidated by CDR3 protein sequence, retaining the most common genes and DNA. These V and J calls are TCRdb output, not the study's own analysis. The table for this sample lists about 470,000 distinct CDR3 sequences; about 15% of them were counted only once. The ten largest make up around 15% of the sample.

These data also formed part of another study, on T cells in Graves' hyperthyroidism and ophthalmopathy. Reported in the second study: Graves' hyperthyroidism was defined as stable when no progression to ophthalmopathy occurred over 18 months of follow-up. Hyperthyroidism patients were newly diagnosed, had a disease duration of under 2 months, and were aged 18 to 65 years. Exclusion was applied to patients with uncontrolled infections, other autoimmune diseases, pregnancy or lactation. Diagnoses were established on the basis of clinical symptoms, serum thyroxine and TRAb, thyroid ultrasound, and orbital computed tomography. The first round of RT-PCR for the TCR CDR3 was performed with the HTBI primer set and the Qiagen OneStep RT-PCR kit. Most expanded thyroid clonotypes (frequency above 0.001) were also detected in blood, a finding suggesting that blood repertoires may reflect thyroid immune responses. A 13 V-J signature model separated ophthalmopathy from stable hyperthyroidism, with just over 85% sensitivity and 81% to 82% specificity in cross-validation and 80%/75% in testing. In validation, progression to ophthalmopathy was predicted by the model with approximately 67% sensitivity and roughly 76% specificity, a median of about 6.4 months before onset. TCR V-J signatures able to tell the groups apart were searched for in a discovery cohort of about a hundred patients, of whom around 43 had Graves' ophthalmopathy and about 60 had stable Graves' hyperthyroidism. Whether ophthalmopathy could be predicted prospectively was tested in an independent validation cohort made up of fewer than 20 hyperthyroidism patients plus 17 patients who later progressed to ophthalmopathy. The approximately 100 discovery patients were divided at random into training and test sets in a 7:3 ratio. In several Graves' hyperthyroidism patients, the study also compared T-cell repertoires from thyroid tissue with T-cell repertoires from blood. Following sampling, methimazole starting at 30 mg daily was given to hyperthyroidism patients, and high-dose intravenous methylprednisolone was given to ophthalmopathy patients. The libraries were constructed in a second round of multiplex PCR and then size-selected and purified. Sequencing of the libraries was done on an Illumina HiSeq2000 using paired-end 100 bp reads. SOAPnuke was used to process the raw data, removing reads that contained adapters or uncalled bases, had a mean Phred below 15, or lacked an exact match to the constant primer or identifier. High-quality paired reads were merged using COPE v1.2.5, and each unique nucleotide sequence was defined as a clonotype. Clonotypes were aligned to IMGT TRBV, TRBD and TRBJ reference segments using MiTCR v1.1. The analysis included only V-J combinations with a frequency above 0.0001, which together covered around 99% of the repertoires. The TCS score was defined as F50 (clonal expansion) divided by E x V (chaos), with BLOSUM62-based TCRdist calculated between CDR3 peptides within each V-J. Welch's t-statistics and random forest reduced roughly 540 V-J features to some 14, which were used in a naive Bayes classifier (R e1071). Sample size was not statistically predetermined, and blinding of investigators to group allocation was not performed. TCR Vbeta CDR3 sequencing of 120 to 150 peripheral blood samples (over 40 ophthalmopathy, over 70 hyperthyroidism and roughly 17 progressor patients) is reported in the paper.

The receptor chain draws on TRBV12-3 or TRBV12-4 and TRBJ2-2, with 7 bases matching TRBD2. The receptor comes from a woman in her twenties or thirties with Graves disease. Donor details come from another sample of the same person, matched by shared clones. The material was peripheral blood mononuclear cells (PBMCs), obtained at new diagnosis, from a patient treated with antithyroid drugs. Here is the DNA: TGTGCCAGCACTACGGGAGGCCGCACCGGGGAGCTGTTTTTT. Its protein is CASTTGGRTGELFF.